Listed below are T cell receptor beta chains from one sample, sequenced in a study of technical replicates of blood from four donors. Method: immunoSEQ multiplex PCR; TCRdb's copy keeps in-frame clones and lacks some. Of 44,000 or so clones in the sample, approximately 90% are singletons; the top ten hold roughly 3.9%. Source material: PBMCs. The receptor source for this set is a human donor in good health. Some clones in this sample may be carry-over from other donors' samples. Both conserved end residues are trimmed from each CDR3. Clone size is stated in some rows and not others, as once, few, many or a class when expanded.

>TRBV2|TRBJ2-5|13|NA
ASRQVTGVRETQY
>TRBV7-2|TRBJ2-7|13|NA
ASSGTSGRNAEQY
>TRBV9|TRBJ1-1|13|NA
ASSGGTGANTEAF
>TRBV2|TRBJ1-2|9|NA
ASTANYGYT
>TRBV7-8|TRBJ2-3|15|NA
ASRLTSGGGNRDTQY
>TRBV7-9|TRBJ1-1|13|few
ASSLGQDLNTEAF
>TRBV29-1|TRBJ2-6|14|NA
SVGGIQGSGANVLT
>TRBV9|TRBJ2-7|11|NA
ASSADMSYEQY
>TRBV5-1|TRBJ2-2|14|NA
ASRRLAGDTGGELF
>TRBV6-1|TRBJ2-5|13|NA
ASSTPGGGIETQY
>TRBV30|TRBJ2-1|9|once
AWSAASGEF
>TRBV7-6|TRBJ1-2|10|NA
ASSPDSYGYT
>TRBV7-2|TRBJ1-5|11|NA
ASSYGRDQPQH
>TRBV7-6|TRBJ2-7|13|NA
ASSLVGQGNDEQY
>TRBV6-5|TRBJ1-4|12|NA
ASKTGTGSEKLF
>TRBV20-1|TRBJ2-7|9|NA
SAREEHEQY